Here is one T cell receptor (beta chain) with its context. Its antigen is currently not known. No much larger clone is present one base from it, and per-base qualities are unavailable. The record originates from a study of PD-L1 blockade in urothelial cancer (dated by TCRdb to about 2017). The study in broad terms: All patients started therapy around 2014 and received atezolizumab 1,200 mg intravenously every 3 weeks. Durable clinical benefit was defined as a progression-free survival longer than 6 months, and TCR features were additionally tested against progression-free survival and overall survival. The study, an exploratory multi-omic analysis, examined somatic, immune and clinical correlates of response to PD-L1 blockade with atezolizumab in urothelial cancer. In the same patients, pretreatment tumors underwent whole exome sequencing and RNA sequencing in addition to TCR sequencing. Durable clinical benefit was achieved by nine patients and was not achieved by 20 patients. Blood samples gave median yields of around 140,000 T cells and 65,000 to 85,000 unique TCRs, along with a median clonality of around 0.08. Blood samples were analyzed 3 weeks after the start of treatment (second dose) and 6 weeks after the start of treatment. Pretreatment tumor samples and matched peripheral blood, collected serially before and after atezolizumab treatment, underwent TCR sequencing. About 85% of the roughly 29 patients were males with bladder-origin urothelial cancer, and about 65% of the roughly 29 reported a prior smoking history. Patients had an ECOG performance status of 0 or 1 and had received between 0 and 3 prior chemotherapy regimens. Pretreatment blood TCR-seq was available for about 27 patients, at least one posttreatment blood collection was obtained for around 25 patients, and tumor TCR-seq was available for around 25 patients. Findings and caveats that apply to the study as a whole: Improved progression-free and overall survival was associated with having pretreatment peripheral blood TCR clonality below the median. Because the sample size was small (n ≈ 31) and many of the analyses were exploratory, the results are meant to be hypothesis-generating. Greater expansion of tumor-associated TCR clones in peripheral blood 3 weeks after the start of treatment was observed in patients with durable benefit (n of about 20, p = 0.022).

Taken from cysteine to phenylalanine, the CDR3 has 11 residues. This entry keeps only the CDR3 DNA: 33 bases, framed from base 1. V drops 6 bases and J drops 13 bases, leaving 13 bases in between. Looking up the germline V gene yields CDR1 SGHAT and CDR2 FQNNGV. The cohort comprised more than 25 patients with locally advanced or metastatic urothelial carcinoma treated at Memorial Sloan Kettering on a trial protocol. Peripheral blood mononuclear cells were collected from each patient pretreatment and during treatment, giving between 1 and 8 total time points per patient. The Qiagen DNeasy Blood extraction kit was used to purify genomic DNA from total PBMCs and tumor samples. PBMCs were collected pretreatment and during treatment, and were isolated and stored as previously described. To estimate absolute template abundance from read counts, synthetic TCR analog templates were spiked into each PCR. Using the immunoSEQ assay, TCRbeta CDR3 regions were amplified from genomic DNA with bias-controlled V and J gene primers. Sequencing of rearranged TCRbeta segments was performed at approximately 20X coverage. Turning to the authors' computational methods: Clustering was used to correct sequencing errors, and CDR3s were annotated against IMGT so that V, D and J genes could be assigned. Downstream analyses used only productive TCRbeta rearrangements and left out out-of-frame or stop-codon sequences. Clonality was computed as one minus Shannon entropy normalized by the log of the number of unique productive sequences. Fisher's exact test with Benjamini-Hochberg correction, using a cutoff of adjusted p below 0.01, was how clones that differed between time points or between blood and tumor were identified. Sourced from immuneACCESS, this table was stored by TCRdb with only in-frame sequences that have V and J called. A share of the clones is absent; for the studies checked, an unresolved V gene accounts for under half, and the remainder has no known explanation. V and J calls and clone size are as listed in that table; D and trimming were resolved from the DNA. For this sample there are over 40,000 clones; around 80% appear just once. Roughly 3.1% of the sample is held by the ten biggest clonotypes.

The chain was built from TRBV11-2 and TRBJ2-1; perhaps TRBD1 is the D gene, with 6 bases matching. The clonotype originates from an older man with urothelial cancer. The material sequenced was PBMCs, taken around atezolizumab (anti-PD-L1) treatment. This receptor carries the CDR3 CASSPTGLQFF. The sequenced DNA: TGTGCCAGCAGTCCCACAGGGTTACAGTTCTTC. The full variable domain, completed from the reference TRBV11-2 and TRBJ2-1 proteins outside the CDR3, reads EAGVAQSPRYKIIEKRQSVAFWCNPISGHATLYWYQQILGQGPKLLIQFQNNGVVDDSQLPKDRFSAERLKGVDSTLKIQPAKLEDSAVYLCASSPTGLQFFGPGTRLTVL.